This T cell receptor (beta chain) was obtained from a study of blood T cell repertoires in COVID-19. Study-wide background: The origin of the acute and convalescent COVID-19 samples was the United States, Italy and Spain. T cells, B-cell-depleted T cells, or PBMCs provided the cDNA or gDNA that served as material.

Germline V CDR1 and CDR2: SGDLS, YYNGEE. The CDR3 has 14 residues. Trimming at V came to 2 bases and at J to 6 bases, leaving 2 bases not matched to a gene. TCRdb's copy holds only in-frame clones and misses some; the assay was immunoSEQ multiplex PCR. The table shows about 160,000 clones, with 88% occurring only once. The V gene is TRBV9, the J gene TRBJ2-5, with 12 bases that match TRBD2. The sequencing input was PBMCs or T cells enriched from blood (not recorded which). The clonotype was recovered from a woman aged 50 to 65 who had recovered from COVID-19. The CDR3 is CASSVGLAGQTQYF. The CDR3 nucleotides are TGTGCCAGCAGCGTCGGACTAGCGGGACAGACCCAGTACTTC.